The rows below give T cell receptor beta chains drawn from one sample of a study of OX40 agonist ivuxolimab in advanced cancers. Profiling relied on immunoSEQ multiplex PCR, and the TCRdb table lists in-frame clones only, not all of them. The table shows some 68,000 clones, with about 90% occurring only once. The sequences come from CD4+ or CD8+ T cells sorted from blood, collected in a trial of the OX40 agonist ivuxolimab. These receptors all come from an adult with an advanced solid tumor such as melanoma, head and neck, liver or kidney cancer. Each CDR3 is given with its conserved first and last residue. The D gene is left open where the match is weak. Only part of the rows carry a size: once, few, many, or a class if the clone is expanded.

abundance: -
d_gene: -
j_gene: TRBJ1-2
v_gene: TRBV6-6
CDR3aa: CASRTVDYGYTF
CDR3nt: TGTGCCAGCAGGACTGTGGACTATGGCTACACCTTC

abundance: -
d_gene: TRBD1
j_gene: TRBJ1-2
v_gene: TRBV27
CDR3aa: CASSWGQGYGYTF
CDR3nt: TGTGCCAGCAGCTGGGGACAGGGATATGGCTACACCTTC

abundance: -
d_gene: -
j_gene: TRBJ1-5
v_gene: TRBV27
CDR3aa: CASSPTGFQQPQHF
CDR3nt: TGTGCCAGCAGTCCTACAGGGTTTCAGCAGCCCCAGCATTTT

abundance: -
d_gene: -
j_gene: TRBJ2-7
v_gene: TRBV6-1
CDR3aa: CASSDDSLGRDPTYEQYF
CDR3nt: TGTGCCAGCAGTGACGATTCCCTGGGCAGGGACCCCACCTACGAGCAGTACTTC

abundance: -
d_gene: -
j_gene: TRBJ2-1
v_gene: TRBV11-2
CDR3aa: CASSFIDEQFF
CDR3nt: TGTGCCAGCAGCTTCATTGATGAGCAGTTCTTC

abundance: -
d_gene: TRBD2
j_gene: TRBJ2-3
v_gene: TRBV19
CDR3aa: CASSPSGSGTDTQYF
CDR3nt: TGTGCCAGTAGTCCTAGCGGGAGTGGGACAGATACGCAGTATTTT

abundance: -
d_gene: -
j_gene: TRBJ1-5
v_gene: TRBV18
CDR3aa: CASSNETGSNQPQHF
CDR3nt: TGTGCCAGCTCAAATGAAACAGGCAGCAATCAGCCCCAGCATTTT

abundance: -
d_gene: -
j_gene: TRBJ2-7
v_gene: TRBV19
CDR3aa: CASSIERRGEQYF
CDR3nt: TGTGCCAGTAGTATTGAGAGGCGAGGCGAGCAGTACTTC

abundance: once
d_gene: -
j_gene: TRBJ2-3
v_gene: TRBV11-3
CDR3aa: CASSPTDRALGGTQYF
CDR3nt: TGTGCCAGCAGCCCAACAGACCGAGCGCTTGGTGGTACGCAGTATTTT

abundance: -
d_gene: -
j_gene: TRBJ2-2
v_gene: TRBV19
CDR3aa: CASSQIEGNTGELFF
CDR3nt: TGTGCCAGTAGTCAAATCGAGGGGAACACCGGGGAGCTGTTTTTT

abundance: -
d_gene: -
j_gene: TRBJ2-6
v_gene: TRBV5-1
CDR3aa: CASSLALPGANVLTF
CDR3nt: TGCGCCAGCAGCTTGGCCCTCCCTGGGGCCAACGTCCTGACTTTC

abundance: -
d_gene: -
j_gene: TRBJ1-3
v_gene: TRBV4-3
CDR3aa: CASSQDTDSQGNTIYF
CDR3nt: TGCGCCAGCAGCCAAGATACAGATTCCCAAGGAAACACCATATATTTT

abundance: -
d_gene: -
j_gene: TRBJ2-3
v_gene: TRBV5-4
CDR3aa: CASSPRGGGGDTQYF
CDR3nt: TGTGCCAGCAGCCCGAGGGGCGGAGGGGGCGATACGCAGTATTTT

abundance: -
d_gene: -
j_gene: TRBJ1-1
v_gene: TRBV14
CDR3aa: CATSWMNTEAFF
CDR3nt: TGTGCCACTTCATGGATGAACACTGAAGCTTTCTTT

abundance: -
d_gene: -
j_gene: TRBJ1-6
v_gene: TRBV7-2
CDR3aa: CASSLDWGSQVRVLHF
CDR3nt: TGTGCCAGCAGCTTAGACTGGGGATCTCAAGTTCGAGTCCTCCACTTT

abundance: once
d_gene: -
j_gene: TRBJ1-1
v_gene: TRBV6-6
CDR3aa: CASSYGRGEAFF
CDR3nt: TGTGCCAGCAGTTACGGTCGTGGAGAAGCTTTCTTT

abundance: -
d_gene: -
j_gene: TRBJ2-1
v_gene: TRBV7-9
CDR3aa: CASSSWGQALSSYNEQFF
CDR3nt: TGTGCCAGCAGCTCCTGGGGGCAGGCCCTGAGCTCCTACAATGAGCAGTTCTTC

abundance: -
d_gene: TRBD1
j_gene: TRBJ2-4
v_gene: TRBV30
CDR3aa: CAWRGTGAAGDIQYF
CDR3nt: TGTGCCTGGAGAGGGACAGGGGCCGCGGGGGACATTCAGTACTTC

abundance: -
d_gene: TRBD1
j_gene: TRBJ1-1
v_gene: TRBV11-3
CDR3aa: CASSLRQGGTEAFF
CDR3nt: TGTGCCAGCAGCTTAAGACAGGGGGGGACTGAAGCTTTCTTT

abundance: -
d_gene: TRBD1
j_gene: TRBJ1-5
v_gene: TRBV19
CDR3aa: CASSFRQGPYSNQPQHF
CDR3nt: TGTGCCAGTAGTTTTCGACAGGGCCCTTATAGCAATCAGCCCCAGCATTTT

abundance: -
d_gene: -
j_gene: TRBJ2-1
v_gene: TRBV11-3
CDR3aa: CASSLGGKAYNEQFF
CDR3nt: TGTGCCAGCAGCTTAGGGGGGAAGGCCTACAATGAGCAGTTCTTC

abundance: -
d_gene: TRBD2
j_gene: TRBJ2-1
v_gene: TRBV5-1
CDR3aa: CASSLVLAGGVWDEQFF
CDR3nt: TGCGCCAGCAGCTTGGTATTAGCGGGAGGGGTTTGGGATGAGCAGTTCTTC

abundance: -
d_gene: -
j_gene: TRBJ2-1
v_gene: TRBV29-1
CDR3aa: CSVDSSGPYNEQFF
CDR3nt: TGCAGCGTTGATTCCAGCGGGCCCTACAATGAGCAGTTCTTC

abundance: -
d_gene: TRBD2
j_gene: TRBJ2-4
v_gene: TRBV10-3
CDR3aa: CATRAPSGENIQYF
CDR3nt: TGTGCCACCAGGGCGCCTAGCGGAGAAAACATTCAGTACTTC

abundance: -
d_gene: TRBD2
j_gene: TRBJ2-3
v_gene: TRBV10-2
CDR3aa: CASSVAGGRTDTQYF
CDR3nt: TGCGCCAGCAGTGTAGCGGGGGGGCGTACAGATACGCAGTATTTT

abundance: -
d_gene: -
j_gene: TRBJ2-7
v_gene: TRBV10-3
CDR3aa: CAISERAYEQYF
CDR3nt: TGTGCCATCAGTGAGAGGGCGTACGAGCAGTACTTC

abundance: -
d_gene: -
j_gene: TRBJ2-7
v_gene: TRBV11-3
CDR3aa: CASSLVPGPIPGYEQYF
CDR3nt: TGTGCCAGCAGCTTAGTCCCCGGACCTATCCCCGGCTACGAGCAGTACTTC

abundance: -
d_gene: TRBD1
j_gene: TRBJ1-1
v_gene: TRBV29-1
CDR3aa: CSCPGQDIGNTEAFF
CDR3nt: TGCAGTTGCCCGGGACAGGATATTGGGAACACTGAAGCTTTCTTT

abundance: -
d_gene: TRBD1
j_gene: TRBJ1-4
v_gene: TRBV11-3
CDR3aa: CASSLGQGAEKLFF
CDR3nt: TGTGCCAGCAGCTTGGGACAGGGGGCTGAAAAACTGTTTTTT

abundance: -
d_gene: -
j_gene: TRBJ1-2
v_gene: TRBV28
CDR3aa: CASSLHRGYTF
CDR3nt: TGTGCCAGCAGTTTGCATCGGGGCTACACCTTC

abundance: -
d_gene: TRBD1
j_gene: TRBJ2-4
v_gene: TRBV9
CDR3aa: CASSVGQGAAKNIQYF
CDR3nt: TGTGCCAGCAGCGTAGGACAGGGGGCGGCCAAAAACATTCAGTACTTC

abundance: -
d_gene: -
j_gene: TRBJ1-1
v_gene: TRBV18
CDR3aa: CASSPGTRTTEAFF
CDR3nt: TGTGCCAGCTCACCAGGGACCCGAACGACTGAAGCTTTCTTT

abundance: -
d_gene: -
j_gene: TRBJ2-1
v_gene: TRBV11-2
CDR3aa: CASKGGSSVHEQFF
CDR3nt: TGTGCCAGCAAGGGGGGGAGCTCAGTACATGAGCAGTTCTTC

abundance: once
d_gene: -
j_gene: TRBJ1-1
v_gene: TRBV7-9
CDR3aa: CASGHLGGMNTEAFF
CDR3nt: TGTGCCAGCGGCCATTTGGGGGGCATGAACACTGAAGCTTTCTTT

abundance: -
d_gene: TRBD1
j_gene: TRBJ1-2
v_gene: TRBV27
CDR3aa: CASRTCDTGGGYTF
CDR3nt: TGTGCCAGCAGAACATGCGACACAGGGGGTGGCTACACCTTC

abundance: -
d_gene: -
j_gene: TRBJ1-1
v_gene: TRBV30
CDR3aa: CAWSDSWWAFF
CDR3nt: TGTGCCTGGAGTGACTCTTGGTGGGCTTTCTTT

abundance: -
d_gene: -
j_gene: TRBJ2-5
v_gene: TRBV9
CDR3aa: CASSASPTQETQYF
CDR3nt: TGTGCCAGCAGCGCCAGCCCAACCCAAGAGACCCAGTACTTC

abundance: -
d_gene: TRBD1
j_gene: TRBJ2-2
v_gene: TRBV5-8
CDR3aa: CASSLGTGVDGELFF
CDR3nt: TGTGCCAGCAGCTTGGGGACAGGTGTGGACGGGGAGCTGTTTTTT

abundance: -
d_gene: -
j_gene: TRBJ2-7
v_gene: TRBV27
CDR3aa: CASSLSAGEDYEQYF
CDR3nt: TGTGCCAGCAGTTTATCGGCCGGAGAAGACTACGAGCAGTACTTC

abundance: -
d_gene: -
j_gene: TRBJ2-1
v_gene: TRBV6-6
CDR3aa: CASSNYGQSSYNEQFF
CDR3nt: TGTGCCAGCAGTAACTACGGACAGAGCTCCTACAATGAGCAGTTCTTC

abundance: -
d_gene: TRBD1
j_gene: TRBJ1-4
v_gene: TRBV7-6
CDR3aa: CASSFGQGREKLFF
CDR3nt: TGTGCCAGCAGCTTCGGACAGGGACGAGAAAAACTGTTTTTT

abundance: -
d_gene: -
j_gene: TRBJ2-7
v_gene: TRBV11-3
CDR3aa: CASSLDGGALAREQYF
CDR3nt: TGTGCCAGCAGCTTAGATGGGGGGGCCCTGGCGAGAGAGCAGTACTTC

abundance: -
d_gene: -
j_gene: TRBJ1-2
v_gene: TRBV10-2
CDR3aa: CASSESGGSSYTF
CDR3nt: TGCGCCAGCAGTGAGTCGGGCGGCTCGAGCTACACCTTC

abundance: -
d_gene: -
j_gene: TRBJ1-1
v_gene: TRBV9
CDR3aa: CASSSPSWGQRSNTEAFF
CDR3nt: TGTGCCAGCAGCTCGCCCAGTTGGGGTCAGAGATCGAACACTGAAGCTTTCTTT

abundance: -
d_gene: -
j_gene: TRBJ2-7
v_gene: TRBV4-1
CDR3aa: CASSQEGTGQSLPSF
CDR3nt: TGCGCCAGCAGCCAAGAGGGGACCGGGCAATCGCTCCCTTCCTTC

abundance: -
d_gene: -
j_gene: TRBJ2-1
v_gene: TRBV18
CDR3aa: CASSPDNEQFF
CDR3nt: TGTGCCAGCTCACCAGACAATGAGCAGTTCTTC

abundance: -
d_gene: TRBD2
j_gene: TRBJ2-7
v_gene: TRBV30
CDR3aa: CAWRTRLAGGLTYEQYF
CDR3nt: TGTGCCTGGAGAACCCGACTAGCGGGGGGCTTAACCTACGAGCAGTACTTC

abundance: -
d_gene: -
j_gene: TRBJ2-1
v_gene: TRBV11-3
CDR3aa: CASSTIGAIGEQFF
CDR3nt: TGTGCCAGCAGCACTATCGGGGCCATTGGTGAGCAGTTCTTC

abundance: -
d_gene: -
j_gene: TRBJ2-5
v_gene: TRBV29-1
CDR3aa: CSVAGQAAQETQYF
CDR3nt: TGCAGCGTAGCGGGACAGGCTGCCCAAGAGACCCAGTACTTC